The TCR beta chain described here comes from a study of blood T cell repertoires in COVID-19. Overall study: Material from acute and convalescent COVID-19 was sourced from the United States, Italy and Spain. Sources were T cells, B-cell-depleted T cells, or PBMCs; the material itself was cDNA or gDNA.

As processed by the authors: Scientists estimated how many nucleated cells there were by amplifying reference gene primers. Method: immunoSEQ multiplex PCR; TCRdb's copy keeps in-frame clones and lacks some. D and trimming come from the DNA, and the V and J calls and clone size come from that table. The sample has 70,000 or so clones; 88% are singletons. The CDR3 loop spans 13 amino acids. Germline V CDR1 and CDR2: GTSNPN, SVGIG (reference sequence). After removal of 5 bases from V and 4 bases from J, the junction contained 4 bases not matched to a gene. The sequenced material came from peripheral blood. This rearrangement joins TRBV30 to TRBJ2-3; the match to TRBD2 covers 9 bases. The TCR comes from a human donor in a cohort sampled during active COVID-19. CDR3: CAWCQREADTQYF. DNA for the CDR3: TGTGCCTGGTGTCAGCGGGAGGCAGATACGCAGTATTTT.